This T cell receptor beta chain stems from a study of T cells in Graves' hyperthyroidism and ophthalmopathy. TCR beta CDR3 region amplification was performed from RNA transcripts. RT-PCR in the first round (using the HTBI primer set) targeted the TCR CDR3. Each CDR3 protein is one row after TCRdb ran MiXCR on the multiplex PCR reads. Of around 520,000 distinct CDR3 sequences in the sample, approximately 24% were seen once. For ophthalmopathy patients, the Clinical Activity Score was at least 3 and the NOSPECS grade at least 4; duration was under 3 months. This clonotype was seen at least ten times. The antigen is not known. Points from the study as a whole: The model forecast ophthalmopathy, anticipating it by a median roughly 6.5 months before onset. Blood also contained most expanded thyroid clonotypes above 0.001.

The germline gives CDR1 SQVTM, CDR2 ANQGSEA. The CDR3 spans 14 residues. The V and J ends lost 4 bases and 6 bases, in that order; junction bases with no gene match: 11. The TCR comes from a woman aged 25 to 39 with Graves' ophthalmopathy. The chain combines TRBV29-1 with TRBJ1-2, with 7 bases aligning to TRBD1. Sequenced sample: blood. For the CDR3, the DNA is TGCAGCGTTGTTATTTTGGCAGGGGGTCATGGCTACACCTTC. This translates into CSVVILAGGHGYTF.